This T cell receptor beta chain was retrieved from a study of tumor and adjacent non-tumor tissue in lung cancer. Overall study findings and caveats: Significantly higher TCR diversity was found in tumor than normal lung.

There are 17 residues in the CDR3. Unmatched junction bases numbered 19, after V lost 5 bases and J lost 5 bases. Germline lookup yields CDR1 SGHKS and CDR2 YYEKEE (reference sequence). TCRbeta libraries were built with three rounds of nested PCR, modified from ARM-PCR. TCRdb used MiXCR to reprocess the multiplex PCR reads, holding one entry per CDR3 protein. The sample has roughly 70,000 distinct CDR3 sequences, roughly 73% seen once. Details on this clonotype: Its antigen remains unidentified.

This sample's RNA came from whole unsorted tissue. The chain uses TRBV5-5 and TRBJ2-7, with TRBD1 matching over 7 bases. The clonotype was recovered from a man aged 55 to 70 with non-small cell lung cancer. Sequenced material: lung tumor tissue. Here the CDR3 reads CASRGPGGDHMIHEQYF. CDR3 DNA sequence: TGTGCCAGCAGAGGCCCAGGGGGTGACCATATGATACACGAGCAGTACTTC.